This T cell receptor (beta chain) comes out of a study of blood T cell repertoires in COVID-19. At the level of the study: From the United States, Italy and Spain came samples of acute and convalescent COVID-19. In each case, the material was cDNA or gDNA derived from T cells, B-cell-depleted T cells, or PBMCs.

Under the authors' procedure: Amplification of reference gene primers provided the estimated nucleated cell counts. The protocol was immunoSEQ multiplex PCR, while the TCRdb copy is restricted to in-frame clones and leaves out a portion. Clone size and the V and J calls come from that table; the DNA yielded D and trimming. This sample carries approximately 290,000 clones, approximately 89% of them seen once, and the ten largest clones take 12%. The CDR3 loop spans 11 amino acids. In germline, CDR1 is MNHEY, CDR2 SMNVEV (reference sequence). This rearrangement joins TRBV27 to TRBJ2-7; 7 bases agree with TRBD2. The sample consisted of peripheral blood. The clonotype originates from a woman aged 55-70 years with acute or convalescent COVID-19. The CDR3 DNA follows: TGTGGGGCGGGAGTTTCGTACGAGCAGTACTTC. Translated, it gives CGAGVSYEQYF.